The 27 T cell receptor beta chains presented below share a single source sample, sequenced in a study of human T cells and chemical hapten exposure. Using its own MiXCR run on the RACE reads, TCRdb lists one record per CDR3 protein. The table shows around 330,000 distinct CDR3 sequences, with 4.5% to 5.5% occurring only once. Time point indicated: pre-sensitization, week 0. Treatment described: therapeutic diphenylcyclopropenone sensitization with weekly scalp DPC. The sample consisted of whole blood, taken in connection with sensitization to the hapten diphenylcyclopropenone (DPC). The receptors originated from a woman younger than 30 with alopecia areata. Some clones in this sample may be carry-over from other donors' samples.

J is TRBJ1-2 and V is TRBV3-1; D is undetermined. CDR3 length equals 11 residues. The germline gives CDR1 LGHDT, CDR2 YNNKEL (reference sequence). Trimming removed 4 bases from V and 14 bases from J, with 14 bases in between. Here the CDR3 reads CASSRTAVMTF. CDR3 DNA sequence: TGTGCCAGCAGCCGAACGGCAGTAATGACCTTC.

This clonotype has a count of ten or more. This CDR3 is CASSHGGNQPQHF. The CDR3 coding sequence is TGTGCCAGCAGTCATGGGGGCAATCAGCCCCAGCATTTT. The rearrangement links TRBV6-2 or TRBV6-3 to TRBJ1-5; D is unclear. This CDR3 has 13 residues. The V end lost 5 bases, the J end lost 2 bases, and 7 bases lay between the germline ends. Germline values: CDR1 MNHEY, CDR2 SVGEGT.

This clonotype was observed a handful of times. The V gene is TRBV27, the J gene TRBJ2-7; no reliable D call. Germline CDR1 MNHEY, CDR2 SMNVEV (reference sequence). Trimming stripped 0 bases from V and 5 bases from J, with 11 bases between. CDR3 length equals 14 residues. CDR3 residues: CASSLSGSWHEQYF. CDR3 nucleotide sequence: TGTGCCAGCAGTTTATCGGGTAGCTGGCACGAGCAGTACTTC.

The table lists this clonotype with a few counts. This sequence joins TRBV6-2 or TRBV6-3 and TRBJ1-5; 8 nucleotides align to TRBD1. J gave up 4 bases and V 6 bases, and 5 bases lay outside the gene matches. The CDR3 sequence is 14 residues long. CDR1 and CDR2 (germline): MNHEY, SVGEGT. In nucleotides, the CDR3 is TGTGCCAGCAGCCAGACAGGGGAAAATCAGCCCCAGCATTTT. Translating gives CASSQTGENQPQHF.

This clonotype was counted only a few times. The chain has TRBV7-9 and TRBJ1-2; D is ambiguous. The CDR3 totals 12 residues. Trimming stripped 1 base from V and 8 bases from J, with 8 bases between. Germline V gives CDR1 SEHNR, CDR2 FQNEAQ (reference sequence). The CDR3 DNA reads TGTGCCAGCAGCTTAGGGCCTGAAGGCTACACCTTC. The encoded protein is CASSLGPEGYTF. The entire variable domain, with the rest obtained from reference TRBV7-9 and TRBJ1-2, is as follows: DTGVSQNPRHKITKRGQNVTFRCDPISEHNRLYWYRQTLGQGPEFLTYFQNEAQLEKSRLLSDRFSAERPKGSFSTLEIQRTEQGDSAMYLCASSLGPEGYTFGSGTRLTVV.

There are a few counts of this clonotype. The chain combines TRBV6-2 or TRBV6-3 with TRBJ1-1, with a possible D match to TRBD1 (5 bases). This CDR3 comprises 12 residues. The germline V gene encodes CDR1 MNHEY and CDR2 SVGEGT. V was clipped by 5 bases and J by 14 bases, with 18 bases between them. CDR3 coding DNA: TGTGCCAGCAGTAGGCCCGGCGGAGGGACCTTCTTT. Its protein is CASSRPGGGTFF.

The chain has TRBV10-3 and TRBJ1-2; D is perhaps TRBD1 (5 bases). V lost 0 bases and J 8 bases, leaving 10 bases between the germline ends. Germline CDR1 reads ENHRY; CDR2 reads SYGVKD. CDR3 size: 13 residues. CDR3 DNA sequence: TGTGCCATCAGTGAGTCGCCAGGGACCGGCTACACCTTC. It is translated as CAISESPGTGYTF.

This chain connects TRBV6-2 or TRBV6-3 to TRBJ2-2; weak D call: TRBD2 (5 bases). The CDR3 extends over 17 amino acids. Germline CDR1 reads MNHEY; CDR2 reads SVGEGT. V was pared by 2 bases and J by 6 bases, with 19 bases between. The CDR3 is CASSYRHALEDAGELFF. In DNA form, the CDR3 reads TGTGCCAGCAGTTACAGGCACGCACTAGAAGACGCCGGGGAGCTGTTTTTT.

This clonotype was seen a few times. DNA for the CDR3: TGCAGTGCTAGGAACCTAGCGGGGGGGCCGGATACGCAGTATTTT. As protein: CSARNLAGGPDTQYF. The genes are TRBV20-1 and TRBJ2-3; 12 nucleotides match TRBD2. Germline V gene data show CDR1 as DFQATT and CDR2 as SNEGSKA (reference sequence). Trimming at V came to 3 bases and at J to 6 bases, leaving 7 bases not matched to a gene. The length of the CDR3 is 15 residues.

This clonotype was observed many times. This chain uses TRBV7-9 with TRBJ1-1; 7 nucleotides align to TRBD1. Germline loops: CDR1 SEHNR, CDR2 FQNEAQ (reference sequence). The CDR3 extends over 13 amino acids. V lost 1 base and J lost 7; bases outside the gene matches: 3. The CDR3 bases are TGTGCCAGCAGCTTAGAGAGGGGGCATGAAGCTTTCTTT. Translation: CASSLERGHEAFF.

This clonotype has just a few counts. The chain is built from TRBV4-3 and TRBJ2-7; the match to TRBD2 covers 7 bases. The CDR3 covers 15 residues. V dropped 4 bases and J dropped 3; count of bases not matched to a gene: 9. Germline assignment: CDR1 LGHNA and CDR2 YSLEER. In DNA, the CDR3 is TGCGCCAGCAGCCCAGGGACTACCGAACTCTACGAGCAGTACTTC. Its protein is CASSPGTTELYEQYF.

This clonotype came up many times. The chain joins TRBV20-1 to TRBJ1-1; the D is unclear. The CDR3 contains 13 residues. CDR1 is DFQATT, CDR2 SNEGSKA, per germline (reference sequence). The CDR3 is CLTTPRRHTEAFF. The CDR3 DNA sequence: TGCCTCACAACCCCAAGGCGACACACTGAAGCTTTCTTT.

This chain joins TRBV18 and TRBJ1-4; the D is unclear. Trimming removed 0 bases from V and 7 bases from J, with 9 bases in between. This CDR3 comprises 14 residues. Germline loops: CDR1 KGHSH, CDR2 LQKENI. CDR3 in amino acids: CASSPPDPPEKLFF. CDR3 nucleotide sequence: TGTGCCAGCTCACCACCAGACCCACCTGAAAAACTGTTTTTT.

This clonotype appeared a few times. J is TRBJ1-2 and V is TRBV7-9; D is ambiguous. The CDR3 runs to 15 residues. CDR1 and CDR2 from the germline V gene are SEHNR and FQNEAQ (reference sequence). V lost 4 bases, J lost 0 bases, and 12 bases lay in between. The CDR3 loop reads CASSSHLETNYGYTF. The DNA of the CDR3 is TGTGCCAGCAGCTCCCACCTGGAGACTAACTATGGCTACACCTTC.

This clonotype was observed many times. The chain links TRBV6-5 to TRBJ1-1, with 9 bases aligning to TRBD1. This CDR3 region has 16 residues. Germline CDR1 MNHEY, CDR2 SVGAGI. After removal of 2 bases from V and 6 bases from J, the junction contained 10 bases not matched to a gene. The CDR3: CASSYPDGTGSAEAFF. In DNA, the CDR3 is TGTGCCAGCAGTTACCCGGACGGGACAGGGAGCGCTGAAGCTTTCTTT.

This clonotype was counted a few times. This sequence joins TRBV6-2 or TRBV6-3 and TRBJ1-5, with D perhaps TRBD1 (5 bases). This CDR3 comprises 12 residues. Per germline, CDR1 MNHEY and CDR2 SVGEGT. V lost 8 bases and J lost 6, with 11 bases in between. This CDR3 reads CASHGGSQPQHF. The CDR3 coding sequence is TGTGCCAGCCATGGGGGTAGTCAGCCCCAGCATTTT.

This clonotype has only a few counts. The genes are TRBV6-2 or TRBV6-3 and TRBJ2-1; D gene unclear. CDR1 and CDR2 from the germline V gene are MNHEY and SVGEGT. The CDR3 has 13 residues. V dropped 10 bases and J dropped 5 bases, with 15 bases sitting between them. CDR3 amino acids: CATRAENNNEQFF. DNA for the CDR3: TGTGCCACCCGCGCCGAAAACAACAATGAGCAGTTCTTC.

This clonotype was detected a few times. The DNA for the CDR3 is TGTGCCAGCAGCCGGGGCTCTCGGGGGACCAAAAACATTCAGTACTTC. Protein: CASSRGSRGTKNIQYF. The chain recombines TRBV3-1 with TRBJ2-4; maybe TRBD2 (6 bases). V dropped 4 bases and J dropped 2 bases, with 15 bases sitting between them. The CDR3 length is 16 residues. Germline V gives CDR1 LGHDT, CDR2 YNNKEL (reference sequence).

In its sample, this clonotype was seen many times. The V call is TRBV29-1, the J call TRBJ1-2; TRBD1 might be the D (5 bases). Looked up from germline, CDR1 is SQVTM and CDR2 is ANQGSEA. Trimming left V 2 bases short and J 5 bases short, with 21 bases between. This CDR3 is 16 amino acids long. This chain's CDR3 is CSVEREGSAIGYGYTF. CDR3 sequence (DNA): TGCAGCGTTGAAAGAGAGGGGAGTGCGATTGGGTATGGCTACACCTTC.

This clonotype was recorded many times. The chain combines TRBV7-9 with TRBJ1-2; D is ambiguous. The V end lost 5 bases, the J end lost 0 bases, and 19 bases lay between the germline ends. This CDR3 is 17 amino acids long. The germline V gene has CDR1 SEHNR and CDR2 FQNEAQ (reference sequence). DNA of the CDR3: TGTGCCAGCAGCCCTACGCCATTAAAGAACTCTAACTATGGCTACACCTTC. Translation gives CASSPTPLKNSNYGYTF.

This clonotype was observed a handful of times. The chain couples TRBV12-3 or TRBV12-4 to TRBJ2-7; D perhaps matches TRBD1 (6 bases). The CDR3 has 12 residues. The V end lost 6 bases, the J end lost 7 bases, and 13 bases lay between the germline ends. DNA of the CDR3: TGTGCCAGCAGCTCGGGAACAGGGGAGCAGTACTTC. As protein: CASSSGTGEQYF.

This clonotype was seen many times. The chain couples TRBV2 to TRBJ1-1; D remains unclear. Trimming removed 4 bases from V and 5 bases from J, with 14 bases in between. The CDR3 loop spans 14 amino acids. Germline V gives CDR1 SNHLY, CDR2 FYNNEI. CDR3 nucleotides: TGTGCCAGCAGTGCCACCTCCTCGAGGACTGAAGCTTTCTTT. This sequence encodes CASSATSSRTEAFF.

V gene TRBV5-6 combines with J gene TRBJ2-7; 8 positions agree with TRBD1. This CDR3 region has 15 residues. The J segment lost 3 bases and the V segment lost 2 bases, leaving 7 bases of the junction unmatched. The germline V gene has CDR1 SGHDT and CDR2 YYEEEE. For the CDR3, the DNA is TGTGCCAGCAGCTTATTCGGGACAGGCAACTACGAGCAGTACTTC. Its translation: CASSLFGTGNYEQYF.

This clonotype has more than one count but fewer than ten. The chain combines TRBV2 with TRBJ1-1; D possibly corresponds to TRBD1 (5 bases). The V gene's germline CDR1 is SNHLY and CDR2 FYNNEI. The V and J ends lost 0 bases and 7 bases respectively, with 18 bases between them. This CDR3 region has 16 residues. The CDR3 coding sequence is TGTGCCAGCAGTGAAGCGCGGCAGCGGAGCGGGGGTGAAGCTTTCTTT. Its translation is CASSEARQRSGGEAFF.

This clonotype has just a few counts. The chain carries TRBV2 and TRBJ1-1, with D maybe TRBD1 (6 bases). V was cut by 8 bases and J by 5 bases, with 18 bases left in between. The germline V gene has CDR1 SNHLY and CDR2 FYNNEI. The CDR3 extends over 14 amino acids. CDR3 sequence (DNA): TGTGCCAGCTCATGGGGGCCGTGGGGTACTGAAGCTTTCTTT. Its translation: CASSWGPWGTEAFF. Supplemented by reference TRBV2 and TRBJ1-1, the full variable domain reads EPEVTQTPSHQVTQMGQEVILRCVPISNHLYFYWYRQILGQKVEFLVSFYNNEISEKSEIFDDQFSVERPDGSNFTLKIRSTKLEDSAMYFCASSWGPWGTEAFFGQGTRLTVV.

This clonotype was seen more than once but under ten times. The rearrangement links TRBV9 to TRBJ2-7; D gene uncertain. The germline CDR1 and CDR2 sequences are SGDLS and YYNGEE. The CDR3 length is 14 residues. Trimming pared 4 bases from V and 2 bases from J, leaving 13 bases between. The CDR3 region is CASSPSTSAYEQYF. The CDR3, as DNA: TGTGCCAGCAGCCCCTCGACGAGTGCCTACGAGCAGTACTTC. Using reference TRBV9 and TRBJ2-7 for the parts outside the CDR3, the full variable domain is DSGVTQTPKHLITATGQRVTLRCSPRSGDLSVYWYQQSLDQGLQFLIQYYNGEERAKGNILERFSAQQFPDLHSELNLSSLELGDSALYFCASSPSTSAYEQYFGPGTRLTVT.

V and J are TRBV20-1 and TRBJ1-4; TRBD1 is a possible D gene (5 bases). Germline V gene lookup returns CDR1 DFQATT and CDR2 SNEGSKA (reference sequence). This CDR3 region has 13 residues. The CDR3 protein is CSPTKGAGEKLFF. Here the CDR3 DNA reads TGCAGCCCCACTAAAGGGGCGGGGGAAAAACTGTTTTTT.